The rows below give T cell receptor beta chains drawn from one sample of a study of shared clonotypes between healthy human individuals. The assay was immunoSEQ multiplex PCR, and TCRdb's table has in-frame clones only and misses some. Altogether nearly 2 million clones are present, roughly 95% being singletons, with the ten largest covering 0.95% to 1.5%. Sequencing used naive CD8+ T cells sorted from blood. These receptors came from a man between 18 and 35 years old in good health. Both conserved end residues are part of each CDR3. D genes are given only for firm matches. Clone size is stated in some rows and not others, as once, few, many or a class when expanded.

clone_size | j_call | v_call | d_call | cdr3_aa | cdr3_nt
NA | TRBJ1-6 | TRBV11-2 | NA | CASSLEYNSPLHF | TGTGCCAGCAGCCTGGAGTATAATTCACCCCTCCACTTT
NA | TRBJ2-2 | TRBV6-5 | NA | CASSYGSPGELFF | TGTGCCAGCAGTTACGGCTCCCCCGGGGAGCTGTTTTTT
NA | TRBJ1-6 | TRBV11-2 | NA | CASSLDWRRANSPLHF | TGTGCCAGCAGCTTAGATTGGAGGCGGGCAAATTCACCCCTCCACTTT
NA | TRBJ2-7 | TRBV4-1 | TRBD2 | CASSQDPLAGGLAYEQYF | TGCGCCAGCAGCCAAGATCCGCTAGCGGGGGGCTTGGCCTACGAGCAGTACTTC
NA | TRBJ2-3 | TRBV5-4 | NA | CASSLGAGSSTDTQYF | TGTGCCAGCAGCTTGGGGGCGGGGTCTAGCACAGATACGCAGTATTTT
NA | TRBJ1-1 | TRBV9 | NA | CASSAAGRPDTEAFF | TGTGCCAGCAGCGCCGCGGGACGGCCTGACACTGAAGCTTTCTTT
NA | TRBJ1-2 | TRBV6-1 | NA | CASSVSAANYGYTF | TGTGCCAGCAGTGTCAGTGCAGCTAACTATGGCTACACCTTC
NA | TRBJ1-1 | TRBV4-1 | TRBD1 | CASSHSGQGSGGTEAFF | TGCGCCAGCAGCCACTCCGGACAGGGCTCTGGGGGCACTGAAGCTTTCTTT
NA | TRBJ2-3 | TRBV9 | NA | CASSVAAFTDTQYF | TGTGCCAGCAGCGTAGCGGCCTTCACAGATACGCAGTATTTT
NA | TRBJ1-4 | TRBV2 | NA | CASSLGWGEKLFF | TGTGCCAGCAGCCTCGGGTGGGGTGAAAAACTGTTTTTT
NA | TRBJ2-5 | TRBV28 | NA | CATTSLHVETQYF | TGTGCCACTACGTCCCTCCATGTTGAGACCCAGTACTTC
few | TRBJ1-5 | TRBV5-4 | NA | CASSSFGDDQPQHF | TGTGCCAGCAGCTCATTCGGGGACGATCAGCCCCAGCATTTT
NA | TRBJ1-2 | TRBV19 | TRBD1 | CASRDRIDGYTF | TGTGCCAGTAGGGACAGGATCGATGGCTACACCTTC
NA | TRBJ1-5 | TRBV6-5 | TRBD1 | CASSLGGGGNQPQHF | TGTGCCAGCAGCCTAGGGGGCGGCGGCAATCAGCCCCAGCATTTT
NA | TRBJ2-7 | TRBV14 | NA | CASSQEPRSAYEQYF | TGTGCCAGCAGCCAAGAACCCAGGTCGGCCTACGAGCAGTACTTC
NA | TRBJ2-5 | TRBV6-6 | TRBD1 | CASSHMTGDLQETQYF | TGTGCCAGCAGTCACATGACAGGGGATCTCCAAGAGACCCAGTACTTC
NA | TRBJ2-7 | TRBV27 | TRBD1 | CASKTGGAEQYF | TGTGCCAGCAAAACAGGGGGAGCCGAGCAGTACTTC
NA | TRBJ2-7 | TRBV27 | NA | CASSPTGIQGLYEQYF | TGTGCCAGCAGTCCCACAGGGATTCAGGGCCTCTACGAGCAGTACTTC
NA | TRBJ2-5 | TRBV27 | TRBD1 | CASSPGPGQGPFGETQYF | TGTGCCAGCAGTCCCGGGCCGGGACAGGGCCCATTTGGGGAGACCCAGTACTTC
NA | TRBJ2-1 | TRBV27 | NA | CASSPTTTGEQFF | TGTGCCAGCAGTCCCACGACTACAGGAGAGCAGTTCTTC
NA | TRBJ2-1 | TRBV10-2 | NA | CASSGQGGSSYNEQFF | TGCGCCAGCAGTGGTCAGGGTGGGAGCTCCTACAATGAGCAGTTCTTC
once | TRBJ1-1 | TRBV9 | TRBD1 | CASSPQIGTGDTEAFF | TGTGCCAGCAGCCCACAAATAGGGACAGGGGACACTGAAGCTTTCTTT
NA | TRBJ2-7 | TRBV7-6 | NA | CASSAPGLEQYF | TGTGCCAGCAGCGCGCCGGGCCTCGAGCAGTACTTC
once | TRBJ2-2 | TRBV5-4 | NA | CASSLDRGNTGELFF | TGTGCCAGCAGCTTGGATAGGGGTAACACCGGGGAGCTGTTTTTT